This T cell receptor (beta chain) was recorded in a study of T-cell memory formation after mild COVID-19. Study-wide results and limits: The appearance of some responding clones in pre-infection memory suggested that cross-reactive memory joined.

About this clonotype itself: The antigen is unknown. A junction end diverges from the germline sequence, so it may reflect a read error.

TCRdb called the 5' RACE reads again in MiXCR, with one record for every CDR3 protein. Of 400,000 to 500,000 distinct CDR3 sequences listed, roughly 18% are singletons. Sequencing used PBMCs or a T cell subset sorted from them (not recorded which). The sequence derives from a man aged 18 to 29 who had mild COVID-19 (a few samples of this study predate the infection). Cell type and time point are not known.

CDR3 in amino acids: CASSQGPWLVGGPYNEQFF. DNA of the CDR3: TGTGCCAGCAGCCAAGGGCCGTGGTTGGTCGGGGGTCCCTACAATGAGCAGTTCTTC. V and J are TRBV4-1 and TRBJ2-1, with D possibly TRBD2 on 6 matching bases. The CDR3 contains 19 residues. The germline V gene has CDR1 MGHRA and CDR2 YSYEKL.